The T cell receptor (beta chain) under discussion was sequenced for a study of T cells in Graves' hyperthyroidism and ophthalmopathy. Study-wide results and caveats: Progression to ophthalmopathy was predicted a median of 6.5 months early. Using 13 V-J features, a model discriminated ophthalmopathy from stable hyperthyroidism.

TCR beta CDR3 regions were amplified from RNA transcripts. The HTBI set primed first-round TCR CDR3 RT-PCR. One entry per CDR3 protein, called by TCRdb with MiXCR from the multiplex PCR reads. The table records around 200,000 distinct CDR3 sequences, roughly 18% of them present only once. In its sample, this clonotype was seen many times. Its antigen is not identified. The J segment lost 2 bases and the V segment lost 5 bases, leaving 15 bases of the junction unmatched. The CDR3 consists of 18 residues. Germline loops: CDR1 SEHNR, CDR2 FQNEAQ (reference sequence). Diagnoses were established using clinical symptoms, serum thyroxine and TRAb, thyroid ultrasound and orbital computed tomography. Out of roughly 9.1 ml of fresh peripheral blood came the PBMCs.

What was sequenced was blood. This TCR derives from a man aged 35-49 years with Graves' hyperthyroidism. The J gene is TRBJ2-3, the V gene TRBV7-9; 8 bases fit TRBD2. In DNA, the CDR3 is TGTGCCAGCAGCCCCCGCGAAGCGGGGGAGCATTTCACAGATACGCAGTATTTT. Protein sequence: CASSPREAGEHFTDTQYF.